The present entry profiles one T cell receptor (beta chain) with its context. The data were obtained in a study of T cell responses to AZD1222 COVID-19 vaccine. Study background: It was second doses at about 4 or about 12 weeks that were pooled.

This CDR3 has 14 residues. The germline CDR1 and CDR2 sequences are SGHDT and YYEEEE. V shed 0 bases and J shed 5 bases, with 11 bases lying between them. TCRdb's table, derived via immunoSEQ multiplex PCR, lists solely in-frame clones and lacks some. The sample yields 100,000 to 130,000 clones, 80% to 90% seen once. The TCR comes from an adult in good health. The chain is built from TRBV5-6 and TRBJ1-2; D possibly corresponds to TRBD1 (5 bases). The source material was peripheral blood, sampled on day 0 of AZD1222 vaccination. In DNA form, the CDR3 reads TGTGCCAGCAGCTTGGGAGGGGCGCGTTATGGCTACACCTTC. Translation: CASSLGGARYGYTF.